This TCR beta chain emerged from a study of blood T cell repertoires in COVID-19 (TCRdb year 2020). At the level of the whole study: Samples from collaborators originated in the United States, Italy and Spain and spanned both the acute and convalescent phases of COVID-19. Subjects who had been exposed to COVID-19, were actively infected with it, or had recovered from it provided the deeply sampled blood TCRbeta repertoires that made up the dataset. The samples were drawn from two sources: the first 160 participants of the ongoing ImmuneRACE study, and 1,254 subjects contributed by 6 global collaborators. Sample metadata almost always included a de-identified subject ID, COVID-19 status, age in years and sex. HLA class I and class II types, where available, came from metadata supplied by the sample provider rather than from assay-based typing. The prospective study material was composed of cDNA or gDNA derived from T cells, B-cell-depleted T cells, or PBMCs. The repertoires were released in a freely available public database meant as a resource for research on the immune response to SARS-CoV-2.

General conclusions and limits of the study: The quantity of clinical and demographic metadata differed by source and by participant and was supplied without curation.

As for this clone: Its antigen is unknown. Qualities for individual bases were not recorded, and no much larger clone is one base off.

The immunoSEQ Assay, a bias-controlled multiplex PCR, was used to amplify TCRbeta CDR3 regions from genomic DNA. The authors processed their data as follows. Nucleated cell counts per sample were estimated from amplification of reference gene primers within the assay. Sequence reads were collapsed and filtered to measure the absolute abundance of every unique TCRbeta CDR3 rearrangement. For each sample, productive Simpson clonality was calculated as the square root of Simpson's diversity index across productive rearrangements. TCRdb took this table from immuneACCESS and kept in-frame rearrangements with V and J called. Such tables lack part of the clones; where checked against another copy, unresolved V genes explain under half of the gap, and the rest is unexplained. Clonal size and the V and J genes are those of that table, whereas D and trimming came from the DNA. The sample profile shows about 400,000 clones; around 92% of them were found once. The ten biggest clones cover over 1% of the sample.

The collaborating institutions used their own protocols to collect whole blood in K2EDTA tubes. For TCRbeta analysis, collaborator samples were shipped as frozen whole blood, as isolated PBMCs, or as DNA extracted from either sample type. The CDR3 goes from the cysteine to the phenylalanine over 14 residues. The CDR3 DNA has 42 bases and is translated from base 1. For CDR1 and CDR2, the germline V gene lists SNHLY and FYNNEI. Clipping removes 3 bases from V and 2 bases from J, with 3 as the unmatched junction base count. This clonotype was obtained from a man in his forties with acute or convalescent COVID-19. The V and J segments used are TRBV2 and TRBJ1-1; 7 nucleotides in the junction match TRBD1. Sequenced input: peripheral blood. The nucleotide sequence is given as TGTGCCAGCAGTGACGGGGACAGAAACACTGAAGCTTTCTTT. Translation gives CASSDGDRNTEAFF.